The clone carrying this TCR beta chain was counted between two and nine times. Its antigen is still unknown. Scientists ran DNA taken from cultured CD4+ T cells through the Oncomine TCR Beta short-read assay for sequencing. DNA came from CD4+ T cells after culture. TCRdb analysed the PCR reads with MiXCR anew, one entry per CDR3 protein. The sample lists fewer than 12,000 distinct CDR3 sequences; just under 30% were seen once. The data stem from a study of vaccination and CD4 T cells after COVID-19. CDR1 MNHNS and CDR2 SASEGT come from the germline V gene. The CDR3 has 16 residues. The V end lost 6 bases, the J end lost 7 bases, and 25 bases lay between the germline ends. Regarding treatment: roughly ten-day PBMC culture with coronavirus spike peptide pools or control peptides (ViraFEST assay). Ahead of the COVID-19 pandemic (2011-2018), the CD4+ T cells of the unexposed donor were collected.

The sample taken for sequencing was CD4+ T cells from blood, cultured in vitro. The sequence derives from a human donor in good health. The rearrangement links TRBV6-1 to TRBJ2-7, with D possibly called TRBD1 or TRBD2 (5 bases each). The CDR3 nucleotides read TGTGCCAGCAGACCCATACTAGGGGCTTGGGGCGGTGAGCAGTACTTC. Translating it yields CASRPILGAWGGEQYF.